This T cell receptor (beta chain) was sequenced for a study of beta chain features in type 1 diabetes. The germline V and J ends were trimmed by 9 bases and 4 bases, with 18 bases remaining between them. The V gene's germline CDR1 is SGHTA and CDR2 FQGTGA. The CDR3 is 14 residues long. As concerns this clone: Antigen specificity is unknown. The sample holds other DNA sequences that translate to the same CDR3.

Regarding the study as a whole: TCRB CDR3s were moderately but significantly shorter in Type 1 diabetes patients in all four CD4+ subsets. VDJ junctions in type 1 diabetes patients carried more deletions and fewer insertions.

Expressed TCRB transcripts were sequenced because the entire RNA isolate underwent reverse transcription. Profiled with immunoSEQ multiplex PCR; TCRdb holds only in-frame clones, not every one. The sample lists 15,000 to 20,000 clones, approximately 50% occurring once. This receptor was obtained from a man younger than 35 in good health. The V call is TRBV7-3, the J call TRBJ1-1; D may be TRBD1 (5 bases). Sequencing was carried out using stem cell memory CD4+ T cells from blood. CDR3 nucleotides: TGTGCCAGTAGCCGGCAATCCGACAGCACTGAAGCTTTCTTT. Amino acids: CASSRQSDSTEAFF.